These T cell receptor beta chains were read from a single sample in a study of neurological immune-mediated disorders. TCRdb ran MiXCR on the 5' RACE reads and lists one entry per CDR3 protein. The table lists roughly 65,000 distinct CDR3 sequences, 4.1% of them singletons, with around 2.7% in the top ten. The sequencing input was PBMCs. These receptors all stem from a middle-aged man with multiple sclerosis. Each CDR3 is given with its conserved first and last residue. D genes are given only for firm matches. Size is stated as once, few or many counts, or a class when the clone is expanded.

cdr3_nt: TGTGCCAGCAGGAATCTTAACCTCCCGGGGGGTCGGGAATACACCGGGGAGCTGTTTTTT
cdr3_aa: CASRNLNLPGGREYTGELFF
j_call: TRBJ2-2
d_call: TRBD2
v_call: TRBV6-5
clone_size: few

cdr3_nt: TGTGCCAGCAGCTTAGTCTATACTAGCGGACCATACAATGAGCAGTTCTTC
cdr3_aa: CASSLVYTSGPYNEQFF
j_call: TRBJ2-1
d_call: TRBD2
v_call: TRBV7-2
clone_size: many

cdr3_nt: TGTGCCAGCTCCCCCTCCCGGGGGTCTGCCGGAAACACCATATATTTT
cdr3_aa: CASSPSRGSAGNTIYF
j_call: TRBJ1-3
d_call: NA
v_call: TRBV18
clone_size: few

cdr3_nt: TGTGCCAGCAGCTTGGGGTCTATTAGCAATCAGCCCCAGCATTTT
cdr3_aa: CASSLGSISNQPQHF
j_call: TRBJ1-5
d_call: NA
v_call: TRBV7-2
clone_size: many

cdr3_nt: TGTGCCAGCCGTCCCCGGGGTAATTCACCCCTCCACTTT
cdr3_aa: CASRPRGNSPLHF
j_call: TRBJ1-6
d_call: NA
v_call: TRBV7-8
clone_size: many

cdr3_nt: TGTGCCAGCAGCTCTACAGGGGTGAAGAATTCACCCCTCCACTTT
cdr3_aa: CASSSTGVKNSPLHF
j_call: TRBJ1-6
d_call: TRBD1
v_call: TRBV7-9
clone_size: many

cdr3_nt: TGTGCCAGCAGCCAAACGGGACAGAGAAACACAGATACGCAGTATTTT
cdr3_aa: CASSQTGQRNTDTQYF
j_call: TRBJ2-3
d_call: TRBD1
v_call: TRBV3-1
clone_size: many

cdr3_nt: TGTGCCAGCAGTTACTCGACAGGGAGGAACACTGAAGCTTTCTTT
cdr3_aa: CASSYSTGRNTEAFF
j_call: TRBJ1-1
d_call: TRBD1
v_call: TRBV6-5
clone_size: many

cdr3_nt: TGTGCCAGCAGCTTAGTTGCGGGGGGGCAGTACAATGAGCAGTTCTTC
cdr3_aa: CASSLVAGGQYNEQFF
j_call: TRBJ2-1
d_call: TRBD2
v_call: TRBV7-2
clone_size: many

cdr3_nt: TGCAGTGCTAGACAAGGGACAGATGGTCTGTGGCCCCAGCATTTT
cdr3_aa: CSARQGTDGLWPQHF
j_call: TRBJ1-5
d_call: TRBD1
v_call: TRBV20-1
clone_size: many

cdr3_nt: TGCAGTGCTATCCTGTCGGGCAATTATGGCTACACCTTC
cdr3_aa: CSAILSGNYGYTF
j_call: TRBJ1-2
d_call: NA
v_call: TRBV20-1
clone_size: many

cdr3_nt: TGTGCCAGCAGCCAAGTTAGGCCACAATCCTCCAGGCGGAATGAAAAACTGTTTTTT
cdr3_aa: CASSQVRPQSSRRNEKLFF
j_call: TRBJ1-4
d_call: NA
v_call: TRBV4-2
clone_size: many

cdr3_nt: TGCAGTGCTAGAGATAGGGGTAACGGCAATCAGCCCCAGAATTTT
cdr3_aa: CSARDRGNGNQPQNF
j_call: TRBJ1-5
d_call: NA
v_call: TRBV20-1
clone_size: many

cdr3_nt: TGTGCCAGCAGCTCCACTAGCGGGGTGGGCACAGATACGCAGTATTTT
cdr3_aa: CASSSTSGVGTDTQYF
j_call: TRBJ2-3
d_call: TRBD2
v_call: TRBV7-2
clone_size: many